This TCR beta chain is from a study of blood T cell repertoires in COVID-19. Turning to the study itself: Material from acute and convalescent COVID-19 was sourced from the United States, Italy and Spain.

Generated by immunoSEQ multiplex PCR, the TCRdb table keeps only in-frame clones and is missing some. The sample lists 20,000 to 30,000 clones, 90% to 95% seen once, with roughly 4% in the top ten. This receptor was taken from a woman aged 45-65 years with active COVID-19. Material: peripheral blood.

The CDR3 DNA reads as TGCGCCAGCAGTGAGTCACAGGGCGGTTTGGGTAACTATGGCTACACCTTC. Translated: CASSESQGGLGNYGYTF. The gene calls are TRBV10-2 and TRBJ1-2, with D possibly TRBD1 on 6 matching bases. Per the germline V gene, CDR1 is WSHSY and CDR2 is SAAADI. Trimming cost V 0 bases and J 1 base, with 15 bases left between them. The CDR3 contains 17 residues.